A selection of T cell receptor beta chains follows, all from one sample in a study of blood T cell repertoires in COVID-19. Clones were read by immunoSEQ multiplex PCR, and TCRdb kept only the in-frame ones, dropping some. The sample has hundreds of thousands of clones, roughly 89% seen once. Input material: peripheral blood. These receptors came from a man between 18 and 35 years old with COVID-19, enrolled during active disease. The CDR3 runs from the conserved cysteine through the conserved F or W. The order of the fields is D gene, clone size, J gene, V gene, CDR3 DNA, CDR3 protein. The D gene is left open where the match is weak. Clone size is not always given. Where it is, it says once, few, many or a class for expanded clones.

-,-,TRBJ2-3,TRBV9,TGTGCCAGCACGGCTTGGGGCAGCACAGATACGCAGTATTTT,CASTAWGSTDTQYF
TRBD1,-,TRBJ2-7,TRBV6-1,TGTGCCAGCAGTGAAGGGTGGGACAGGGGGCCCAACGAGCAGTACTTC,CASSEGWDRGPNEQYF
TRBD1,-,TRBJ2-2,TRBV2,TGTGCCAGCCGGACAGGGGGCAGCACCGGGGAGCTGTTTTTT,CASRTGGSTGELFF
TRBD1,-,TRBJ2-7,TRBV10-3,TGTGCCATCAACGACAGGGGGCCCGTCTACGAGCAGTACTTC,CAINDRGPVYEQYF
TRBD2,-,TRBJ2-1,TRBV5-1,TGCGCCAGCAGACCGGGGTGGGAGGGCTCCTACAATGAGCAGTTCTTC,CASRPGWEGSYNEQFF
-,-,TRBJ1-1,TRBV7-9,TGTGCCAGCAGCCAGGGCCGAACTGGGGTCGCTTTCTTT,CASSQGRTGVAFF
-,-,TRBJ1-2,TRBV5-6,TGTGCCAGCAGCCGAGGGAGTAACTATGGCTACACCTTC,CASSRGSNYGYTF
-,-,TRBJ1-3,TRBV3-1/TRBV3-2,TGTGCCAGCAGCCAAGCAGGAAACACCATATATTTT,CASSQAGNTIYF
TRBD1,-,TRBJ2-5,TRBV7-7,TGTGCCAGCAGCTTAGGAGGGACAGGGGAAGAGACCCAGTACTTC,CASSLGGTGEETQYF
TRBD1,once,TRBJ2-3,TRBV10-3,TGTGCCATCAAGAGGACAGGGGGCACAGATACGCAGTATTTT,CAIKRTGGTDTQYF
-,-,TRBJ1-6,TRBV7-9,TGTGCCAGCAGCCTACCGACGAGGCGGGGGGATTCACCCCTCCACTTT,CASSLPTRRGDSPLHF
-,once,TRBJ1-5,TRBV5-8,TGTGCCAGCACCGGGCGGGGAGGCGGTCAGCCCCAGCATTTT,CASTGRGGGQPQHF
-,-,TRBJ1-2,TRBV7-2,TGTGCCAGCAGCAATAATGTGGGCAACTATGGCTACACCTTC,CASSNNVGNYGYTF
TRBD2,-,TRBJ2-7,TRBV7-2,TGTGCCAGCAGCTTAGTTGCGGGAGGGCCTTACGAGCAGTACTTC,CASSLVAGGPYEQYF
-,-,TRBJ2-3,TRBV19,TGTGCCAGTAGAGTAGGCAGGGGCACAGATACGCAGTATTTT,CASRVGRGTDTQYF
-,-,TRBJ2-2,TRBV7-9,TGTGCCAGCAGCCCTACTACCGGGGAGCTGTTTTTT,CASSPTTGELFF
TRBD2,-,TRBJ2-3,TRBV19,TGTGCCAGTAGTATCTGGAGCGGGGGGGCAGATACGCAGTATTTT,CASSIWSGGADTQYF
-,-,TRBJ1-2,TRBV27,TGTGCCAGCAGCCATAAAAAAACAGGGTTGGGGTGGAGTGGCTACACCTTC,CASSHKKTGLGWSGYTF
-,once,TRBJ2-1,TRBV5-1,TGCGCCAGCAGCTTTTCTCTCAGCTCCTACAATGAGCAGTTCTTC,CASSFSLSSYNEQFF
-,-,TRBJ2-2,TRBV29-1,TGCAGCGTTGAAGTCCCCTATACCGGGGAGCTGTTTTTT,CSVEVPYTGELFF
-,-,TRBJ1-2,TRBV6-1,TGTGCCAGCAGTGACCCCCGCCTACCCAGACTTAACTATGGCTACACCTTC,CASSDPRLPRLNYGYTF
TRBD2,-,TRBJ2-1,TRBV10-1,TGCGCCAGCAGTGGCAACCTTGGACTAGGCTCCTACAATGAGCAGTTCTTC,CASSGNLGLGSYNEQFF
-,once,TRBJ1-4,TRBV5-1,TGCGCCAGCAGCTTGGCCTGGACAGCCTCAACTAATGAAAAACTGTTTTTT,CASSLAWTASTNEKLFF
-,-,TRBJ2-7,TRBV6-2/TRBV6-3,TGTGCCAGCAGCCGCCCTGCGTACGAGCAGTACTTC,CASSRPAYEQYF
-,-,TRBJ2-6,TRBV7-9,TGTGCCAGCGAGCGAAACTCTGGGGCCAACGTCCTGACTTTC,CASERNSGANVLTF